The clone carrying this T cell receptor beta chain was found a few times. What it binds is not known. This sample was taken from a study of CD8+ T cells in alopecia areata. Study as a whole: Tofacitinib administration to treated patients was oral, at 5 to 10 mg twice daily. General study findings and limits: Sharing of TCR sequences between patients (possibly for HLA-related reasons) was less clear than in mice.

Treatment of the sample: oral pan-JAK inhibitor, 5-10 mg twice daily. Peripheral blood samples and lesional scalp punch biopsies were obtained from alopecia areata patients. As the sequencing template, cDNA was produced by extracting RNA and reverse transcribing it. Assay: immunoSEQ multiplex PCR; the TCRdb copy retains only in-frame clones and omits some. The sample records roughly 180,000 clones, approximately 60% being singletons. This CDR3 comprises 13 residues. The germline CDR1 and CDR2 sequences are SEHNR and FQNEAQ (reference sequence). The V end lost 3 bases, the J end lost 5 bases, and 10 bases lay between the germline ends.

The receptor was isolated from a human donor with alopecia areata. The source material was CD4+ T cells sorted from blood, sampled at week 4, from a patient treated with tofacitinib. V and J are TRBV7-9 and TRBJ1-1; maybe TRBD1 (6 bases). In DNA, the CDR3 is TGTGCCAGCAGCTTGGCAGGGGAGACTGAAGCTTTCTTT. It encodes CASSLAGETEAFF.